This T cell receptor beta chain is drawn from a study of naive and memory T cell subsets. Study outcomes and limitations: TCR abundance followed a power law differing between naive and memory subsets. A few larger clonotypes appeared in naive repertoires, especially CD8, possibly memory cells re-expressing CD45RA.

This clonotype came up a few times. Its specificity is not known. Two oligonucleotides, mixed equimolar, formed the beta constant-region primer covering TRBC1 and TRBC2. Four rounds of PCR amplified the ligated cDNA using nested alpha and beta constant-region primers plus SP2. TCRdb re-called the UMI-ligation and nested PCR reads through MiXCR, storing one row per CDR3 protein. The sample lists around 160,000 distinct CDR3 sequences; approximately 22% were seen once. The sequence derives from a human donor in good health. Sequencing used naive CD4+ T cells from blood.

The CDR3 is CASSLVGRVYNEQFF. In DNA, the CDR3 is TGCGCCAGCAGCTTGGTAGGGAGAGTCTACAATGAGCAGTTCTTC. V usage is TRBV5-1 and J usage is TRBJ2-1; a possible D gene is TRBD2 (5 bases). This CDR3 is 15 amino acids long. Trimming shortened V by 0 bases and J by 3 bases, and 10 bases separated the two germline ends. Germline assignment: CDR1 SGHRS and CDR2 YFSETQ.